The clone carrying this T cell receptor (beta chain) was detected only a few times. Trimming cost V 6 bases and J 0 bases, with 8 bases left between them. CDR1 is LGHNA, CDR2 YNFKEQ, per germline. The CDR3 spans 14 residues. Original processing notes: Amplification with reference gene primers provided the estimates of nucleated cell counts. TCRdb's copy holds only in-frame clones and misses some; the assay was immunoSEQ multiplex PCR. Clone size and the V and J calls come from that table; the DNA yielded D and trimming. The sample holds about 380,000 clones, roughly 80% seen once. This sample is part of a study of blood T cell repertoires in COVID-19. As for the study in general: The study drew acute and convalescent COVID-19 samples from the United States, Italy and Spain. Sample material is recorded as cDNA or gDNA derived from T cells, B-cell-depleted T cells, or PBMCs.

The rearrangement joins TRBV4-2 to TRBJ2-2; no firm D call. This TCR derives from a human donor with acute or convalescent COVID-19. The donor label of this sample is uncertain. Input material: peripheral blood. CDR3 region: CASRADSNTGELFF. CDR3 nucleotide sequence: TGTGCCAGCAGGGCCGACTCGAACACCGGGGAGCTGTTTTTT.